This record looks at one T cell receptor (beta chain) sequence and its context. Its target is unknown. Germline V CDR1 and CDR2: SGDLS, YYNGEE. V lost 0 bases and J lost 3, with 12 bases in between. This CDR3 region has 15 residues. The entry originates in a study of shared clonotypes between healthy human individuals. At the level of the study: The cohort had two women and a few men, ages 18 to 49. Study-wide findings and caveats: The sharing of roughly 5% of naive CD4 clonotypes was seen across several donors. Memory subsets generally showed smaller estimated richness than naive subsets did. Shared clonotypes across all four donors exceeded non-shared ones in generation probability.

Using immunoSEQ multiplex PCR, the repertoire was profiled, and TCRdb retains in-frame clones only, with some absent. The profile shows 1,100,000 or so clones, approximately 80% of them singletons. The sample was memory CD4+ T cells from PBMCs. Subset denoted: CD45RA-negative fraction. The chain has TRBV9 and TRBJ2-5, with D hard to call. The TCR originated in a man aged 18 to 29 in good health. Some clones in this sample may be carry-over from other donors' samples. This chain's CDR3 is CASSVDVGREETQYF. CDR3 nucleotide sequence: TGTGCCAGCAGCGTAGATGTAGGTCGAGAAGAGACCCAGTACTTC.